Below, 28 T cell receptor beta chains from the same sample are listed, as sequenced in a study of blood T cell repertoires in COVID-19. Data came from immunoSEQ multiplex PCR; TCRdb stores just in-frame clones and leaves some out. The table includes fewer than 400,000 clones, around 92% detected once. Sequencing used peripheral blood. The receptors stem from a woman aged 25 to 39 with COVID-19, enrolled during active disease.

The chain is built from TRBV11-3 and TRBJ1-1; TRBD1 might be the D (5 bases). In germline, CDR1 is SGHNT, CDR2 YENEEA. CDR3 length: 16 amino acids. Trimming shortened V by 4 bases and J by 4 bases, and 19 bases separated the two germline ends. CDR3 DNA sequence: TGTGCCAGCAGCTGGGGGGGTGCCACTACGGCCACTGAAGCTTTCTTT. It yields the protein CASSWGGATTATEAFF.

V is TRBV10-3 and J is TRBJ1-1; TRBD1 might be the D (5 bases). Between the trimmed V and J ends, which lost 5 bases and 1 base, there was a span of 8 bases. The germline V gene has CDR1 ENHRY and CDR2 SYGVKD. The length of the CDR3 is 13 residues. CDR3 region: CAISPGSNTEAFF. The DNA of the CDR3 is TGTGCCATCAGTCCAGGGTCGAACACTGAAGCTTTCTTT.

The chain has TRBV11-2 and TRBJ1-1, with unresolved D. Trimming left V 0 bases short and J 4 bases short, with 12 bases between. The CDR3 runs to 15 residues. Germline V CDR1 and CDR2: SGHAT, FQNNGV. The CDR3 DNA reads as TGTGCCAGCAGCTTAGAGGTTTTAAGAGGCACTGAAGCTTTCTTT. Translating it yields CASSLEVLRGTEAFF. The full variable domain, completed using reference TRBV11-2 and TRBJ1-1, is EAGVAQSPRYKIIEKRQSVAFWCNPISGHATLYWYQQILGQGPKLLIQFQNNGVVDDSQLPKDRFSAERLKGVDSTLKIQPAKLEDSAVYLCASSLEVLRGTEAFFGQGTRLTVV.

V usage is TRBV20-1 and J usage is TRBJ2-7, with 7 positions matching TRBD2. CDR3 size: 15 residues. The junction had 10 bases not matched to a gene; V was cut back by 3 bases and J by 2 bases. CDR1 DFQATT and CDR2 SNEGSKA come from the germline V gene (reference sequence). The CDR3 loop reads CSASPLSAGAYEQYV. CDR3 nucleotide sequence: TGCAGTGCTAGTCCACTTTCGGCGGGAGCCTACGAGCAGTACGTC.

The chain is built from TRBV4-3 and TRBJ2-7, with D possibly matching TRBD1 (6 bases). Germline V CDR1 and CDR2: LGHNA, YSLEER. The CDR3 has 16 residues. V lost 0 bases and J 4 bases, leaving 16 bases between the germline ends. The CDR3 here is CASSQDFTGSWYEQYF. The CDR3 coding sequence is TGCGCCAGCAGCCAAGATTTCACAGGGTCTTGGTACGAGCAGTACTTC.

The V and J genes are TRBV19 and TRBJ2-7, with 8 bases lining up with TRBD2. With V trimmed by 5 bases and J by 0 bases, 6 bases remained unmatched. Per the germline V gene, CDR1 is LNHDA and CDR2 is SQIVND (reference sequence). CDR3 size: 15 residues. CDR3 sequence reads: CASSPLAGHSYEQYF. Here the CDR3 DNA reads TGTGCCAGTAGTCCTCTAGCGGGCCACTCCTACGAGCAGTACTTC.

The V call is TRBV5-1, the J call TRBJ1-2; 8 positions match TRBD1. CDR1 and CDR2 (germline): SGHRS, YFSETQ. V was pared by 3 bases and J by 4 bases, with 5 bases of the junction left unmatched. There are 14 residues in the CDR3. This CDR3 is CASSSTTGGYGYTF. The DNA of the CDR3 is TGCGCCAGCAGCTCAACCACAGGGGGCTATGGCTACACCTTC.

With respect to this clone: The identical CDR3 is also encoded by other nucleotide sequences in the sample. V is TRBV20-1 and J is TRBJ1-3; D is ambiguous. CDR1 and CDR2 (germline): DFQATT, SNEGSKA (reference sequence). Trimming took 3 bases from V and 4 from J, leaving 4 bases between them. The CDR3 has 11 residues. In DNA form, the CDR3 reads TGCAGTGCTAGTCGGGGAAACACCATATATTTT. This encodes CSASRGNTIYF.

V is TRBV5-6 and J is TRBJ2-7, with D possibly being TRBD2 (5 bases). This CDR3 region has 15 residues. V lost 2 bases and J 9 bases, leaving 21 bases between the germline ends. Looked up from germline, CDR1 is SGHDT and CDR2 is YYEEEE. The DNA for the CDR3 is TGTGCCAGCAGCTTTCAAACTAGTCCTCCGCATGGGCAGTACGTC. Protein product: CASSFQTSPPHGQYV.

V and J are TRBV10-2 and TRBJ1-3, with D possibly being TRBD1 (6 bases). Trimming pared 2 bases from V and 3 bases from J, leaving 8 bases between. The CDR3 runs to 14 residues. CDR1 is WSHSY, CDR2 SAAADI, per germline. CDR3 amino acids: CASSEGGYGNTIYF. In nucleotides, the CDR3 is TGCGCCAGCAGTGAGGGGGGCTATGGAAACACCATATATTTT.

The chain couples TRBV19 to TRBJ1-5; D might be TRBD1 (6 bases). Trimming took 4 bases from V and 7 from J, leaving 11 bases between them. CDR1 is LNHDA and CDR2 is SQIVND in the germline V gene (reference sequence). The CDR3 covers 13 residues. The CDR3 is CASSTGGAQPQHF. The CDR3 nucleotides are TGTGCCAGTAGTACGGGGGGCGCCCAGCCCCAGCATTTT.

This chain's CDR3 is CASSRERGATDTQYF. The CDR3 DNA is TGCGCCAGCAGCCGAGAGCGGGGGGCAACAGATACGCAGTATTTT. This chain links TRBV4-1 with TRBJ2-3, with 9 bases that match TRBD2. The CDR3 is 15 residues long. The V and J ends lost 4 bases and 3 bases, in that order; junction bases with no gene match: 5. Per the germline V gene, CDR1 is MGHRA and CDR2 is YSYEKL.

The chain links TRBV2 to TRBJ1-3, with D uncertain. This CDR3 contains 13 residues. Germline CDR1 and CDR2: SNHLY and FYNNEI. Trimming cost V 9 bases and J 1 base, with 10 bases left between them. The CDR3 here is CASERESGNTIYF. Here the CDR3 DNA reads TGTGCCAGTGAGAGGGAGTCTGGAAACACCATATATTTT.

V gene TRBV19 combines with J gene TRBJ2-7, with 7 bases that match TRBD1. This CDR3 is 15 amino acids long. The V segment lost 1 base and the J segment 3 bases; nucleotides outside the gene matches: 6. Looked up from germline, CDR1 is LNHDA and CDR2 is SQIVND (reference sequence). CDR3 region: CASSIGQGAGYEQYF. The CDR3 DNA reads as TGTGCCAGTAGTATAGGACAGGGAGCTGGCTACGAGCAGTACTTC.

The chain combines TRBV6-5 with TRBJ2-7; a weak D match, TRBD1 (5 bases). The germline V gene encodes CDR1 MNHEY and CDR2 SVGAGI. CDR3 length equals 14 residues. Deletions cut 5 bases from V and 0 bases from J, with 11 bases between. The CDR3 DNA reads as TGTGCCAGCAGTCTTTTTGGGGCCTCCTACGAGCAGTACTTC. Translated, it gives CASSLFGASYEQYF.

The gene calls are TRBV7-2 and TRBJ1-1; D ambiguous. V lost 3 bases and J 1 base, leaving 6 bases between the germline ends. Germline assignment: CDR1 SGHTA and CDR2 FQGNSA. This CDR3 comprises 13 residues. The CDR3 loop reads CASSFTSNTEAFF. In DNA, the CDR3 is TGTGCCAGCAGCTTTACATCGAACACTGAAGCTTTCTTT.

J is TRBJ1-1 and V is TRBV29-1; D not resolved. This CDR3 is 11 amino acids long. The germline V and J ends were trimmed by 5 bases and 0 bases, with 4 bases remaining between them. Germline values: CDR1 SQVTM, CDR2 ANQGSEA. The CDR3 sequence: CSVLLNTEAFF. CDR3 nucleotide sequence: TGCAGCGTTCTTTTGAACACTGAAGCTTTCTTT.

The V and J genes are TRBV28 and TRBJ1-1; D is undetermined. CDR1 MDHEN and CDR2 SYDVKM come from the germline V gene. The CDR3 contains 17 residues. V lost 7 bases and J lost 1, with 22 bases in between. CDR3 DNA: TGTGCCAGCACTCCGCCCCGGGGAGGCGAAGAGAACACTGAAGCTTTCTTT. Translating it yields CASTPPRGGEENTEAFF.

The rearrangement uses TRBV6-2 or TRBV6-3 and TRBJ2-7; 10 bases fit TRBD1. With V trimmed by 5 bases and J by 4 bases, 11 bases remained unmatched. The CDR3 has 16 residues. Germline V gives CDR1 MNHEY, CDR2 SVGEGT. CDR3 residues: CASSDLTGGAFYEQYV. The CDR3 DNA reads TGTGCCAGCAGTGACCTGACAGGGGGCGCGTTTTACGAGCAGTACGTC.

The chain carries TRBV6-5 and TRBJ1-4; D may be TRBD1 (5 bases). V was trimmed by 0 bases and J by 7 bases, leaving 12 bases between them. The germline gives CDR1 MNHEY, CDR2 SVGAGI. The CDR3 is made up of 15 amino acids. Here the CDR3 DNA reads TGTGCCAGCAGTTACTCGAGCCAGGGAGGTGAAAAACTGTTTTTT. It is translated as CASSYSSQGGEKLFF.

In this sample, this clone turned up once. In DNA, the CDR3 is TGTGCCAGCAGCCGCCGGGTTGTAGCGGGGGTGGGAGAGACCCAGTACTTC. It is translated as CASSRRVVAGVGETQYF. This chain uses TRBV3-1 (or the pseudogene TRBV3-2) with TRBJ2-5, with TRBD2 identical over 9 bases. This CDR3 has 17 residues. CDR1 is LGHDT, CDR2 YNNKEL, per germline (reference sequence). J was trimmed by 4 bases and V by 4 bases; bases with no gene match: 13.

The J gene is TRBJ2-7, the V gene TRBV23-1; TRBD1 matches 7 bases. TRBV23-1 carries the ORF label, with uncertain function. The CDR3 spans 17 residues. The trim removed 2 bases at V and 2 bases at J, leaving 12 bases unmatched. The CDR3 coding sequence is TGCGCCAGCAGTCAACACAGGGGAAGAGCGATCCCCTACGAGCAGTACGTC. Its protein product is CASSQHRGRAIPYEQYV.

This chain links TRBV7-2 with TRBJ2-3; D perhaps matches TRBD1 (6 bases). From germline, CDR1 is SGHTA and CDR2 FQGNSA. The V and J ends lost 1 base and 2 bases respectively, with 10 bases between them. CDR3 size: 15 residues. The CDR3 here is CASSLEGVTTDTQYF. The CDR3 DNA reads TGTGCCAGCAGCTTAGAGGGGGTGACCACAGATACGCAGTATTTT.

This rearrangement joins TRBV13 to TRBJ2-5; TRBD1 matches at 8 bases. Germline-derived CDR1 and CDR2 are PRHDT and FYEKMQ (reference sequence). The CDR3 is 13 residues long. Trimming at V came to 2 bases and at J to 5 bases, leaving 1 base not matched to a gene. The CDR3: CASSLRQGETQYF. CDR3 nucleotide sequence: TGTGCCAGCAGCTTACGACAGGGGGAGACCCAGTACTTC.

The chain employs TRBV6-1 and TRBJ2-3, with 9 bases matching TRBD1. The V gene end was trimmed by 4 bases and the J gene end by 5 bases; junction bases not matched to a gene: 10. This CDR3 spans 16 amino acids. Germline V lookup: CDR1 MNHNS, CDR2 SASEGT. The CDR3 DNA reads TGTGCCAGCAGTGGATACCGGGACAGGGTAAAAGATACGCAGTATTTT. The encoded protein is CASSGYRDRVKDTQYF.

This chain uses TRBV6-5 with TRBJ2-2, with TRBD1 identical over 7 bases. Looked up from germline, CDR1 is MNHEY and CDR2 is SVGAGI. J lost 4 bases, V lost 5 bases, and 4 bases had no gene match. This CDR3 region has 14 residues. This chain's CDR3 is CASSQGVGTGELFF. DNA of the CDR3: TGTGCCAGCAGTCAGGGGGTAGGCACCGGGGAGCTGTTTTTT.

This clone was counted only a few times. The CDR3 region is CASSQGTGLSGNTIYF. The CDR3 nucleotides read TGCGCCAGCAGCCAAGGTACAGGGCTCTCTGGAAACACCATATATTTT. The gene calls are TRBV4-1 and TRBJ1-3; the D gene is possibly TRBD1 (6 bases). The CDR3 is 16 residues long. V lost 1 base to trimming and J lost 0 bases, with 10 bases between them. Germline values: CDR1 MGHRA, CDR2 YSYEKL.

This sequence joins TRBV21-1 and TRBJ2-5; the table's D call TRBD1 went unverified against the DNA. TRBV21-1 is assigned pseudogene status. This CDR3 comprises 17 residues. The CDR3 here is CASSKEGQKRVRETQYF. CDR3 bases: TGTGCCAGCAGCAAAGAGGGACAGAAACGGGTTCGGGAGACCCAGTACTTC.